This is a list of T cell receptor beta chains from one sample in a study of glioma-infiltrating T cells. One entry per CDR3 protein results from TCRdb running MiXCR on the multiplex PCR reads. Of 300,000 to 400,000 distinct CDR3 sequences listed, approximately 42% are singletons. The sequencing sample was made of glioma tissue, nonneoplastic brain tissue, or PBMCs (not recorded which). The receptors were sampled from a human donor with low-grade glioma or glioblastoma, undergoing nonglioma brain surgery, or in good health (not recorded which). Each CDR3 is given with its conserved first and last residue. D genes are given only for firm matches. Clone size is given for some rows only: seen once, a few or many times, or a class if the clone is expanded.

D gene | J gene | V gene | clone size | CDR3 DNA | CDR3 protein
. | TRBJ1-5 | TRBV28 | many | TGTGCCAGCAGTTCGGGACCGACAATCAAAGGGCATTTT | CASSSGPTIKGHF
. | TRBJ2-2 | TRBV6-2/TRBV6-3 | many | TGTGCCAGCAGTTCGGACGGAACCACCGGGGAGCTGTTTTTT | CASSSDGTTGELFF
. | TRBJ2-5 | TRBV7-2 | . | TGTGCCAGCAGCCCAAGAACTCGTGACTGGGAGACCCAGTACTTC | CASSPRTRDWETQYF
TRBD2 | TRBJ2-1 | TRBV20-1 | . | TGCAGTGCTTTAGCGGGAGGGAACAATGAGCAGTTCTTC | CSALAGGNNEQFF
. | TRBJ2-6 | TRBV6-2/TRBV6-3 | . | TGTGCCAGCGGCACGGAGGGCCCTGGGGCCAGCGTCCTGACTTTC | CASGTEGPGASVLTF
. | TRBJ2-3 | TRBV6-2/TRBV6-3 | many | TGTGCCAGCAGTTACTCGCAGGATCCCACAGATACGCAGTATTTT | CASSYSQDPTDTQYF
. | TRBJ2-6 | TRBV5-5 | . | TGTGCCAGCAGTCAGACCCAGGCAGGGGCCAACGTCCTGACTTTC | CASSQTQAGANVLTF
TRBD1 | TRBJ1-4 | TRBV25-1 | . | TGTGCCAGCAGCGTCGGAAACAGGGGACCGTTTGAAAAACTGTTTTTT | CASSVGNRGPFEKLFF
. | TRBJ2-2 | TRBV7-3 | . | TGTGCCAGCAGCTCGACAGTGCTCGGGGAGCTGTTTTTT | CASSSTVLGELFF
. | TRBJ2-3 | TRBV6-8 | . | TGTGCCAGCAGTTCTGCTAGCTCCTCGGGAGATACGCAGTATTTT | CASSSASSSGDTQYF
TRBD2 | TRBJ2-1 | TRBV5-4 | . | TGTGCCAGCAGCTCTTCGGCGCGGGAGGGGGATGAGCAGTTCTTC | CASSSSAREGDEQFF
TRBD1 | TRBJ2-2 | TRBV7-9 | . | TGTGCCGGCTGGGGACAGGGCACCGGGGAGCTGTTTTTT | CAGWGQGTGELFF
TRBD2 | TRBJ2-7 | TRBV28 | few | TGTGCCAGCAGTACCGCGGGGACTAGCGAAAACTACGAGCAGTACTTC | CASSTAGTSENYEQYF
. | TRBJ1-1 | TRBV28 | . | TGTGCCAGAAGTTCACCCGCGGGGAGGGGTAACACTGAAGCTTTCTTT | CARSSPAGRGNTEAFF
. | TRBJ2-1 | TRBV7-2 | . | TGTGCCAGCAGCTTAGACCACGTAGAGCAGTTCTTC | CASSLDHVEQFF
TRBD2 | TRBJ2-7 | TRBV5-1 | . | TGCGCCAGCAGCTTGTCGACTAGCGCCTACGAGCAGTACTTC | CASSLSTSAYEQYF
. | TRBJ1-1 | TRBV2 | many | TGTGCCAGCAATGACGGAGCCAACACTGAAGCTTTCTTT | CASNDGANTEAFF
TRBD2 | TRBJ2-7 | TRBV14 | . | TGTGCCAGCAGCCAAGATTTAGGACTAGCGGCCTACGAGCAGTACTTC | CASSQDLGLAAYEQYF
. | TRBJ1-5 | TRBV6-2/TRBV6-3 | . | TGTGCCATAGCCAGGGCAGGGCCCGATCAGCCCCAGCATTTT | CAIARAGPDQPQHF
. | TRBJ2-7 | TRBV7-9 | few | TGTGCCAGCAGCACCCATAGCACCGAGCAGTACTTC | CASSTHSTEQYF
. | TRBJ2-7 | TRBV6-5 | . | TGTGCCAGCAGTTACTCGATCGGGACGTCTGAAAAATACTTC | CASSYSIGTSEKYF
. | TRBJ2-7 | TRBV27 | . | TGTGCCACCTCGCAGGGCTACGATCAGTACTTC | CATSQGYDQYF
. | TRBJ2-3 | TRBV12-3/TRBV12-4 | few | TGTGCCAGCAGTTCCCCCCGGAGGCAGGGAGATACGCAGTATTTT | CASSSPRRQGDTQYF
. | TRBJ2-7 | TRBV11-2 | . | TGTGCCAGCAGGTTTGAGGGCTCTCTGAATGAGCAGTACTTC | CASRFEGSLNEQYF
. | TRBJ2-3 | TRBV7-6 | few | TGTGCCAGCAGCTTGCTCGGGGATATGACCCCCACAGATACGCAGTATTTT | CASSLLGDMTPTDTQYF
. | TRBJ2-1 | TRBV3-1 | . | TGTGCCAGCAGCCAACGGGGGGCATACAATGAGCAGTTCTTC | CASSQRGAYNEQFF
TRBD1 | TRBJ1-1 | TRBV28 | . | TGTGCCAGCAGCTGGGACAGGGGCGACACTGAAGCTTTGTTT | CASSWDRGDTEALF
. | TRBJ2-2 | TRBV7-9 | . | TGTGCCAGCAGCCTAGCACTTCCGAACACCGGGGAGCTGTTTTTT | CASSLALPNTGELFF
. | TRBJ2-5 | TRBV20-1 | . | TGCAGTGCTAGAACCGACTACCAAGAGACCCAGTACTTC | CSARTDYQETQYF
. | TRBJ2-2 | TRBV28 | few | TGTGCCAGCAGCCAAGGTGACCAAAACTTTGGCGGGGAGCTGTTTTTT | CASSQGDQNFGGELFF
TRBD1 | TRBJ2-5 | TRBV4-1 | few | TGCGCCAGCAGCCCGATTACAGGGGGCGAAGGAGAGACCCAGTACTTC | CASSPITGGEGETQYF
TRBD2 | TRBJ2-3 | TRBV20-1 | many | TGCAGTGCTAGATCTTCCAGCGGGAACACAGATACGCAGTATTTT | CSARSSSGNTDTQYF
TRBD2 | TRBJ2-7 | TRBV10-3 | . | TGTGCCATCAGTGAGTCTAGGGGACTAGCGGGAGTATACGGGCAGTACTTC | CAISESRGLAGVYGQYF
. | TRBJ2-1 | TRBV7-2 | . | TGTGCCGGCAGCTTAGCTCGAGCAAGTAATGAGCAGTTCTTC | CAGSLARASNEQFF
TRBD1 | TRBJ2-7 | TRBV3-1 | . | TGTGCCAGCAGCCAAGATAGGACAGGGGCCGAGCAGTACTTC | CASSQDRTGAEQYF
. | TRBJ1-6 | TRBV7-2 | few | TGTGCCAGCAGCTTAGGGGGAAGGAGGAGTTCACCCCTCCACTTT | CASSLGGRRSSPLHF
. | TRBJ1-5 | TRBV7-9 | . | TGTGCCAGCAGACCGACTAGCGGCTCGCCCCGCGATACGCAGCATTTT | CASRPTSGSPRDTQHF
. | TRBJ1-1 | TRBV20-1 | few | TGCAGTGCTAGAGCGGACAGAAACACTGAAGCTTTCTTT | CSARADRNTEAFF
. | TRBJ2-2 | TRBV15 | few | TGTGCCACCAGCAGAGATCTATGGGTAATCACCGGGGAGCTGTTTTTT | CATSRDLWVITGELFF
TRBD2 | TRBJ2-7 | TRBV20-1 | . | TGCAGTGCTTCCGGGACTAGCGGAGCCGACGAGCAGTACTTC | CSASGTSGADEQYF
. | TRBJ2-3 | TRBV27 | few | TGTGCCAGCAAGGTGGGGGTACGAGGGGCAGATACGCAGTATTTT | CASKVGVRGADTQYF
. | TRBJ1-3 | TRBV12-3/TRBV12-4 | . | TGTGCCAGCAGGGTCCTCGCTGGAAACACCATATATTTT | CASRVLAGNTIYF
. | TRBJ1-1 | TRBV6-2/TRBV6-3 | many | TGTGCCAGCAGAGCAGCGAACACTGAAGCTTTCTTT | CASRAANTEAFF
. | TRBJ2-7 | TRBV4-2 | few | TGTGCCAGCAGCCGGGGGGGGACAGCTAGAAGCTACGAGCAGTACTTC | CASSRGGTARSYEQYF
TRBD1 | TRBJ2-2 | TRBV7-6 | . | TGTGCCAGCAGCCCAACAGGGGGCCGCACCGGGGAGCTGTTTTTT | CASSPTGGRTGELFF